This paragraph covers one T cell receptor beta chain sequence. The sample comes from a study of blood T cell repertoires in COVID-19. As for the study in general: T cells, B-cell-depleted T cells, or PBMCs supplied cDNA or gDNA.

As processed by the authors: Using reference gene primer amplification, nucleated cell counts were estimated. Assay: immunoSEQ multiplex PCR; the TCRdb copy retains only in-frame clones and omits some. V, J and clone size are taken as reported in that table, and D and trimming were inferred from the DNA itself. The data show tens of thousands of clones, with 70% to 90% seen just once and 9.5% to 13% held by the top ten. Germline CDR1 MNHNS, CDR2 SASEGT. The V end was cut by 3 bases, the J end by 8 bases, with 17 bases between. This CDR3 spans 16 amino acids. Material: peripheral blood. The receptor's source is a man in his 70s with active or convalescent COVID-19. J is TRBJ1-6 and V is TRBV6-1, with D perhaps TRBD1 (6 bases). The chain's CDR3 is CASSDPGGGRYSPLHF. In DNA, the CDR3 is TGTGCCAGCAGTGACCCTGGGGGGGGCCGGTATTCACCCCTCCACTTT.